Shown below are 17 T cell receptor beta chains from a single sample sequenced in a study of response to subunit inactivated influenza vaccine. TCRdb re-called the RT-PCR reads through MiXCR, storing one row per CDR3 protein. The repertoire holds over 150,000 distinct CDR3 sequences, with roughly 8.7% as singletons. This sample comprised non-naive T cells sorted from PBMCs, obtained on the day of vaccination. Receptor source: a middle-aged man who received an inactivated influenza vaccine.

This clonotype was counted between two and nine times. The gene calls are TRBV10-1 and TRBJ1-1; the D is unclear. The ends were cut back, 6 bases at V and 5 bases at J, with 19 bases in the middle. In germline, CDR1 is WNHNN, CDR2 SYGVQD (reference sequence). The CDR3 spans 15 residues. CDR3 sequence: CASRMDAVYETEAFF. The CDR3 DNA follows: TGCGCCAGCAGAATGGACGCGGTCTATGAGACTGAAGCTTTCTTT.

This clonotype has a count of ten or more. The chain is built from TRBV20-1 and TRBJ2-1; 12 bases are a match to TRBD2. Losses at the gene ends were 5 bases for V and 2 bases for J; bases not matched to a gene: 13. Looked up from germline, CDR1 is DFQATT and CDR2 is SNEGSKA (reference sequence). CDR3 size: 18 residues. The CDR3 DNA reads TGCAGTGCTTCCCATTCTTCTAGCGGGAGGGAGGCCTACAATGAGCAGTTCTTC. Its translation is CSASHSSSGREAYNEQFF.

The chain recombines TRBV4-3 with TRBJ2-2; 9 bases map to TRBD1. V shed 4 bases, J shed 3 bases, and the junction held 3 bases outside the gene matches. This CDR3 contains 15 residues. Per the germline V gene, CDR1 is LGHNA and CDR2 is YSLEER. CDR3 sequence: CASSRGQGDTGELFF. Written as DNA, the CDR3 is TGCGCCAGCAGCCGGGGACAGGGAGACACCGGGGAGCTGTTTTTT.

In this sample, this clonotype turned up many times. The chain has TRBV7-2 and TRBJ2-7, with a tentative D call TRBD2 (6 bases). V gave up 1 base and J gave up 2 bases, with 9 bases separating them. In germline, CDR1 is SGHTA, CDR2 FQGNSA. There are 14 residues in the CDR3. The CDR3 DNA reads as TGTGCCAGCAGCTTAGACGGGAGAGCCTACGAGCAGTACTTC. Translated: CASSLDGRAYEQYF.

The sample holds many counts of this clonotype. This chain joins TRBV4-2 and TRBJ2-1, with TRBD2 matching over 7 bases. Germline-derived CDR1 and CDR2 are LGHNA and YNFKEQ. The CDR3 extends over 16 amino acids. The junction had 10 bases not matched to a gene; V was cut back by 7 bases and J by 1 base. The CDR3 DNA reads TGTGCCAGCAAGGGAGGCGGGAGTGGTTCCTACAATGAGCAGTTCTTC. It translates to CASKGGGSGSYNEQFF.

The V call is TRBV6-2 or TRBV6-3, the J call TRBJ1-4, with D possibly matching TRBD1 (5 bases). The CDR3 loop spans 12 amino acids. In germline, CDR1 is MNHEY, CDR2 SVGEGT. Trimming cost V 6 bases and J 6 bases, with 8 bases left between them. The CDR3 sequence is CASSREDEKLFF. The CDR3 region has the DNA TGTGCCAGCAGCAGGGAGGATGAAAAACTGTTTTTT.

This clonotype turned up a few times. The CDR3, as DNA: TGTGCCAGTACCCGCAGGGGCTCCTACGAGCAGTACTTC. Residues: CASTRRGSYEQYF. The V and J genes are TRBV19 and TRBJ2-7; D possibly corresponds to TRBD1 (6 bases). V shed 7 bases and J shed 0 bases, with 10 bases lying between them. The CDR3 consists of 13 residues. Looked up from germline, CDR1 is LNHDA and CDR2 is SQIVND (reference sequence).

The J gene is TRBJ2-2, the V gene TRBV4-3; 10 bases fit TRBD2. The CDR3 is 16 residues long. Germline V gives CDR1 LGHNA, CDR2 YSLEER. Trimming took 5 bases from V and 6 from J; bases not matched to a gene: 9. The CDR3 loop is CASSLRTSGGPGELFF. CDR3 sequence (DNA): TGCGCCAGCAGCTTAAGGACTAGCGGAGGACCCGGGGAGCTGTTTTTT.

This clonotype was found many times. CDR3 residues: CASSLGSGRYEQYF. CDR3 in DNA: TGCGCCAGCAGCTTGGGGTCAGGACGCTACGAGCAGTACTTC. The rearrangement uses TRBV5-1 and TRBJ2-7, with D hard to call. This CDR3 is built from 14 residues. Germline values: CDR1 SGHRS, CDR2 YFSETQ. Trimming pared 0 bases from V and 3 bases from J, leaving 10 bases between.

This clonotype was detected ten times or more. This rearrangement joins TRBV4-2 to TRBJ1-6, with D unresolved. CDR1 is LGHNA and CDR2 is YNFKEQ in the germline V gene. The CDR3 spans 13 residues. V lost 1 base and J 8 bases, leaving 6 bases between the germline ends. The CDR3 DNA follows: TGTGCCAGCAGCCAAGGGTGGGATTCACCCCTCCACTTT. It specifies CASSQGWDSPLHF.

The count of this clonotype is one. This may come from a read error, since a much larger clone is one base off. This chain connects TRBV20-1 to TRBJ2-6; 10 bases line up with TRBD1. CDR3 length: 16 amino acids. Germline V lookup: CDR1 DFQATT, CDR2 SNEGSKA (reference sequence). Here the CDR3 reads CSAKGQGRAGVNVLTF. The CDR3 DNA reads TGCAGTGCTAAGGGACAGGGGAGGGCTGGGGTCAACGTCCTGACTTTC.

This clonotype was found many times. The rearrangement links TRBV20-1 to TRBJ2-1, with 7 bases that match TRBD2. The V and J ends lost 0 bases and 2 bases, in that order; junction bases with no gene match: 4. Germline CDR1 reads DFQATT; CDR2 reads SNEGSKA (reference sequence). The CDR3 is made up of 15 amino acids. CDR3 nucleotides: TGCAGTGCTAGAGAGTCAAGCGGGACCTACAATGAGCAGTTCTTC. This sequence encodes CSARESSGTYNEQFF.

This chain links TRBV24-1 with TRBJ2-7; D may be TRBD1 (5 bases). The CDR3 is 13 residues long. Germline values: CDR1 KGHDR, CDR2 SFDVKD. V shed 4 bases and J shed 9 bases, with 15 bases lying between them. This CDR3 reads CATSDPGQTRQYF. The DNA of the CDR3 is TGTGCCACCAGTGACCCAGGACAAACGCGGCAGTACTTC.

This clonotype was counted a few times. The rearrangement uses TRBV7-2 and TRBJ2-1, with D uncertain. Germline V gene lookup returns CDR1 SGHTA and CDR2 FQGNSA. V lost 5 bases and J 2 bases, leaving 7 bases between the germline ends. The CDR3 runs to 13 residues. The CDR3 here is CASSRSAYNEQFF. The CDR3, as DNA: TGTGCCAGCAGCCGGAGCGCCTACAATGAGCAGTTCTTC.

The chain combines TRBV7-2 with TRBJ1-1; D is ambiguous. The CDR3 has 13 amino acids. Germline V lookup: CDR1 SGHTA, CDR2 FQGNSA. V lost 3 bases and J 7 bases, leaving 12 bases between the germline ends. The CDR3: CASSFVSASEAFF. CDR3 nucleotide sequence: TGTGCCAGCAGCTTTGTGTCGGCCAGTGAAGCTTTCTTT. Complete variable domain (other parts from reference TRBV7-2 and TRBJ1-1): GAGVSQSPSNKVTEKGKDVELRCDPISGHTALYWYRQSLGQGLEFLIYFQGNSAPDKSGLPSDRFSAERTGGSVSTLTIQRTQQEDSAVYLCASSFVSASEAFFGQGTRLTVV.

The V and J genes are TRBV4-2 and TRBJ2-2; 7 nucleotides agree with TRBD2. V lost 2 bases, J lost 5 bases, and 8 bases stayed unmatched. The CDR3 has 16 residues. Germline loops: CDR1 LGHNA, CDR2 YNFKEQ. The CDR3 DNA reads as TGTGCCAGCAGCCAACTTTCAAGCGGGAAAACCGGGGAGCTGTTTTTT. Amino acids: CASSQLSSGKTGELFF.

This chain connects TRBV7-9 to TRBJ1-1; a possible D gene is TRBD1 (5 bases). Germline V gene sequence: CDR1 SEHNR, CDR2 FQNEAQ (reference sequence). This CDR3 region has 15 residues. The V end lost 5 bases, the J end lost 1 base, and 14 bases lay between the germline ends. The CDR3 DNA reads TGTGCCAGCAGCCAAAAGGGGACTGCGAACACTGAAGCTTTCTTT. The encoded protein is CASSQKGTANTEAFF.